This T cell receptor (beta chain) was obtained from a study of CD8+ T cells in alopecia areata. On the study more broadly: Administration of oral tofacitinib to treated patients was at 5 to 10 mg twice daily. Tofacitinib continued for 6 to 18 months and was then withheld for 6 months.

This clone was seen only once. The antigen remains undetermined. This CDR3 has 16 amino acids. Germline V gene sequence: CDR1 KGHSH, CDR2 LQKENI. Between the trimmed V and J ends, which lost 1 base and 3 bases, there was a span of 14 bases. In each case, RNA was isolated and then reverse transcribed into cDNA as the sequencing template. Profiling relied on immunoSEQ multiplex PCR, and the TCRdb table lists in-frame clones only, not all of them. The repertoire has 150,000 or so clones, more than 75% of them found once; the top ten carry about 14%. Study results and limitations: More clonal than normal scalp was lesional scalp, particularly alopecia totalis/universalis. Normal skin's resident alphabeta T cells are also sequenced in scalp samples.

The rearrangement uses TRBV18 and TRBJ2-3; D is unclear. This material consisted of CD8+ T cells sorted from blood, taken at week 0. This receptor was taken from a human donor with alopecia areata. The CDR3 nucleotides are TGTGCCAGCTCACCACGAGATGGGGAAGGAACAGATACGCAGTATTTT. Translating it yields CASSPRDGEGTDTQYF.